Listed below are T cell receptor beta chains from one sample, sequenced in a study of blood T cell repertoires in COVID-19. The method was immunoSEQ multiplex PCR; TCRdb's version includes in-frame clones alone and lacks a portion of them. The profile shows 200,000 to 250,000 clones, about 84% of them singletons. Input material: peripheral blood. Every receptor here comes from a human donor in a cohort sampled during active COVID-19. The CDR3 runs from the conserved cysteine through the conserved F or W.

j_call	v_call	cdr3_aa
TRBJ1-6	TRBV27	CASSLGQFASNSPLHF
TRBJ2-6	TRBV4-1	CASSHGDLGGIDSGANVLTF
TRBJ2-1	TRBV27	CASKYGRSGYNEQFF
TRBJ1-2	TRBV29-1	CSVENKNGQYGYTF
TRBJ2-5	TRBV9	CASSVGVQGKETQYF
TRBJ2-3	TRBV24-1	CATSDPGRTDTQYF
TRBJ1-3	TRBV3-1/TRBV3-2	CASSSRTGYYTIYF
TRBJ2-7	TRBV19	CASSRGLVYEQYF
TRBJ1-3	TRBV19	CASTEGSGNTIYF
TRBJ1-2	TRBV6-6	CASSYSGGGYTF